The source of this T cell receptor (beta chain) is a study of T cell changes during pregnancy in multiple sclerosis. Method: immunoSEQ multiplex PCR; TCRdb's copy keeps in-frame clones and lacks some. The sample includes almost 35,000 clones, roughly 90% of them seen just once. Per the germline V gene, CDR1 is MNHEY and CDR2 is SVGAGI. The CDR3 consists of 12 residues. The V gene lost 5 bases and the J gene lost 7 bases, with 9 bases spanning the gap. The rearrangement joins TRBV6-5 to TRBJ2-1; weak D call: TRBD2 (6 bases). Source: CD8+ T cells from peripheral blood mononuclear cells, taken after pregnancy. The origin of this receptor is a female donor with multiple sclerosis, enrolled in a pregnancy study. The CDR3 DNA reads as TGTGCCAGCAGTCAAGGGAGGAATGAGCAGTTCTTC. This gives the protein CASSQGRNEQFF.